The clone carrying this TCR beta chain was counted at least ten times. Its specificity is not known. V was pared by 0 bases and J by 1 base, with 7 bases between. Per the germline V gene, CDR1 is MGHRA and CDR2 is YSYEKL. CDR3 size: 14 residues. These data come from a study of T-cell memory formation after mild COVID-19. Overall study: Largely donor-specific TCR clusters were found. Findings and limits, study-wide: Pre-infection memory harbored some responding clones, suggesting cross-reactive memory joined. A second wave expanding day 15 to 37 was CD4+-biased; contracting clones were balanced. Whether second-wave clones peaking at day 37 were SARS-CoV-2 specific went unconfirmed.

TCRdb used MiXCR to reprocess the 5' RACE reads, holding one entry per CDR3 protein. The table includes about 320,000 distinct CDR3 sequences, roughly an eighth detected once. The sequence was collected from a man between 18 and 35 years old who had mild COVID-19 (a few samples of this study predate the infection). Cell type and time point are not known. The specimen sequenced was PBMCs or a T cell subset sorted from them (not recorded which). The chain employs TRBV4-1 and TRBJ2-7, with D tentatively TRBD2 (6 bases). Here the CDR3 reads CASSQEEGSYEQYF. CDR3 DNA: TGCGCCAGCAGCCAAGAGGAGGGATCCTACGAGCAGTACTTC.